The 27 T cell receptor beta chains presented below share a single source sample, sequenced in a study of pediatric ulcerative colitis. Libraries were prepared by immunoSEQ multiplex PCR; TCRdb keeps only in-frame clonotypes and omits some of them. The sample carries about 64,000 clones, roughly nine tenths recorded once. The specimen sequenced was blood. All receptors come from a boy aged 5-17 years with severe ulcerative colitis.

DNA for the CDR3: TGTGCCAGCAGCTTCATAGCGGATTCACGTTACGAGCAGTACTTC. This sequence encodes CASSFIADSRYEQYF. This rearrangement joins TRBV7-2 to TRBJ2-7; D perhaps matches TRBD2 (6 bases). Trimming took 3 bases from V and 4 from J, leaving 16 bases between them. Germline V CDR1 and CDR2: SGHTA, FQGNSA. CDR3 size: 15 residues. Combining the CDR3 with reference TRBV7-2 and TRBJ2-7 gives the whole variable domain GAGVSQSPSNKVTEKGKDVELRCDPISGHTALYWYRQSLGQGLEFLIYFQGNSAPDKSGLPSDRFSAERTGGSVSTLTIQRTQQEDSAVYLCASSFIADSRYEQYFGPGTRLTVT.

In DNA, the CDR3 is TGCGCCAGCAGCTTGGGGGATAGGGCAGATACGCAGTATTTT. Translated: CASSLGDRADTQYF. V gene TRBV5-1 combines with J gene TRBJ2-3; D remains ambiguous. CDR3 length: 14 residues. V lost 0 bases, J lost 4 bases, and 9 bases lay in between. Germline V gene sequence: CDR1 SGHRS, CDR2 YFSETQ. Variable domain in full (rest from reference TRBV5-1 and TRBJ2-3): KAGVTQTPRYLIKTRGQQVTLSCSPISGHRSVSWYQQTPGQGLQFLFEYFSETQRNKGNFPGRFSGRQFSNSRSEMNVSTLELGDSALYLCASSLGDRADTQYFGPGTRLTVL.

The chain is built from TRBV11-2 and TRBJ1-1; possibly TRBD1 for D (5 bases). Trimming removed 1 base from V and 3 bases from J, with 9 bases in between. This CDR3 region has 14 residues. Germline loops: CDR1 SGHAT, CDR2 FQNNGV. CDR3 DNA: TGTGCCAGCAGCTTAGCCGGAGGGGACACTGAAGCTTTCTTT. Its protein is CASSLAGGDTEAFF.

The chain carries TRBV11-2 and TRBJ2-2; unclear D gene. From germline, CDR1 is SGHAT and CDR2 FQNNGV. With 3 bases removed from V and 0 bases from J, the gap between germline ends came to 5 bases. The CDR3 contains 14 residues. CDR3: CASSFQPNTGELFF. The CDR3 DNA is TGTGCCAGCAGCTTTCAGCCGAACACCGGGGAGCTGTTTTTT.

The chain employs TRBV7-2 and TRBJ2-7; 9 bases are shared with TRBD2. The CDR3 consists of 15 residues. V trimming: 1 base; J trimming: 2 bases; junction bases outside the gene matches: 3. CDR1 and CDR2 (germline): SGHTA, FQGNSA. As DNA, the CDR3 is TGTGCCAGCAGCTTAGGGACTAGCGACCCCTACGAGCAGTACTTC. It translates to CASSLGTSDPYEQYF.

V usage is TRBV4-2 and J usage is TRBJ1-6; D unclear. The V gene's germline CDR1 is LGHNA and CDR2 YNFKEQ. The CDR3 has 15 amino acids. V was trimmed by 1 base and J by 11 bases, leaving 15 bases between them. The CDR3 sequence is CASSQGSAAQTPLHF. The DNA of the CDR3 is TGTGCCAGCAGCCAAGGGTCGGCCGCCCAAACACCCCTCCACTTT.

V is TRBV25-1 and J is TRBJ2-1; 8 positions agree with TRBD2. Germline-derived CDR1 and CDR2 are MGHDK and SYGVNS. Losses at the gene ends were 3 bases for V and 7 bases for J; bases not matched to a gene: 8. The CDR3 consists of 15 residues. For the CDR3, the DNA is TGTGCCAGCAGTGAGTCGTTAGCGGGGACTAATGAGCAGTTCTTC. Translated, it gives CASSESLAGTNEQFF.

J is TRBJ1-2 and V is TRBV19; D gene ambiguous. This CDR3 has 14 residues. The germline V and J ends were trimmed by 4 bases and 1 base, with 10 bases remaining between them. Germline loops: CDR1 LNHDA, CDR2 SQIVND (reference sequence). The CDR3 region is CASSKGPFNYGYTF. The CDR3 bases are TGTGCCAGTAGTAAGGGCCCTTTTAACTATGGCTACACCTTC.

The chain has TRBV5-1 and TRBJ2-3; TRBD1 matches at 10 bases. This CDR3 is 15 amino acids long. The germline gives CDR1 SGHRS, CDR2 YFSETQ. Losses at the gene ends were 5 bases for V and 6 bases for J; bases not matched to a gene: 9. The CDR3 DNA is TGCGCCAGCAGGCTCGGGGGACAGGGGTTGGATACGCAGTATTTT. This sequence encodes CASRLGGQGLDTQYF.

The chain has TRBV29-1 and TRBJ2-5, with D possibly being TRBD1 or TRBD2 (7 bases each). Germline V gene sequence: CDR1 SQVTM, CDR2 ANQGSEA. V gave up 4 bases and J gave up 5 bases, with 14 bases separating them. This CDR3 has 13 residues. CDR3 sequence: CSVGQGGRETQYF. CDR3 sequence (DNA): TGCAGCGTTGGACAGGGAGGGAGGGAGACCCAGTACTTC. Supplemented by reference TRBV29-1 and TRBJ2-5, the full variable domain reads SAVISQKPSRDICQRGTSLTIQCQVDSQVTMMFWYRQQPGQSLTLIATANQGSEATYESGFVIDKFPISRPNLTFSTLTVSNMSPEDSSIYLCSVGQGGRETQYFGPGTRLLVL.

The chain joins TRBV5-8 to TRBJ2-5; a weak D match, TRBD1 (6 bases). The germline gives CDR1 SGHTS, CDR2 YDEGEE. This CDR3 is built from 15 residues. Trimming stripped 4 bases from V and 5 bases from J, with 18 bases between. The CDR3 nucleotides read TGTGCCAGCAGCCAATCTTACCAGGGGTGGGAGACCCAGTACTTC. The encoded protein is CASSQSYQGWETQYF.

This clone has a single count. The rearrangement joins TRBV4-1 to TRBJ1-4; D is possibly TRBD1 (6 bases). The CDR3 is 16 amino acids. CDR1 MGHRA and CDR2 YSYEKL come from the germline V gene. V lost 2 bases, J lost 0 bases, and 10 bases lay in between. The CDR3 region is CASSQYGGPTNEKLFF. CDR3 DNA: TGCGCCAGCAGCCAATATGGGGGGCCAACTAATGAAAAACTGTTTTTT.

This chain links TRBV6-6 with TRBJ1-4, with D hard to call. This CDR3 contains 13 residues. Germline CDR1 and CDR2: MNHNY and SVGAGI (reference sequence). Trimming removed 7 bases from V and 7 bases from J, with 13 bases in between. The CDR3 bases are TGTGCCAGCATAGGGCCGTTTCGTGAAAAACTGTTTTTT. Translating gives CASIGPFREKLFF.

As DNA, the CDR3 is TGTGCCAGTTCACAGGCGGACGAGCAGTACTTC. This translates into CASSQADEQYF. This chain links TRBV6-6 with TRBJ2-7; D might be TRBD1 (5 bases). This CDR3 spans 11 amino acids. The germline V gene has CDR1 MNHNY and CDR2 SVGAGI (reference sequence). V lost 9 bases and J lost 5, with 11 bases in between.

The gene calls are TRBV6-5 and TRBJ1-3; D perhaps matches TRBD1 (6 bases). This CDR3 has 13 residues. Germline-derived CDR1 and CDR2 are MNHEY and SVGAGI. V was clipped by 0 bases and J by 7 bases, with 7 bases between them. Here the CDR3 DNA reads TGTGCCAGCAGTTACTCCACAGGGAACACCATATATTTT. This translates into CASSYSTGNTIYF.

This sequence joins TRBV6-6 and TRBJ2-1; D possibly matches TRBD1 or TRBD2 (6 bases each). CDR3 length equals 16 residues. The germline V gene encodes CDR1 MNHNY and CDR2 SVGAGI (reference sequence). V lost 7 bases and J lost 8, with 24 bases in between. The CDR3 DNA sequence: TGTGCCAGCACCCCGCCCGGAGGGGGTCTAGCCGATGAGCAGTTCTTC. Translated, it gives CASTPPGGGLADEQFF.

The J gene is TRBJ2-1, the V gene TRBV7-9, with TRBD2 identical over 11 bases. CDR3 size: 19 residues. CDR1 and CDR2 from the germline V gene are SEHNR and FQNEAQ (reference sequence). Germline trimming cut 7 bases from V and 8 bases from J; bases unmatched to any gene: 22. The CDR3, as DNA: TGTGCCAGCACCTCAGCCAACGGGCTAGCGGGAGGTTCAGGGGATGAGCAGTTCTTC. Amino acid sequence: CASTSANGLAGGSGDEQFF.

The genes are TRBV7-2 and TRBJ2-7; D unresolved. The CDR3 has 11 amino acids. Germline values: CDR1 SGHTA, CDR2 FQGNSA. V lost 5 bases, J lost 3 bases, and 5 bases lay in between. CDR3 in amino acids: CASSQHYEQYF. The CDR3, as DNA: TGTGCCAGCAGCCAACACTACGAGCAGTACTTC.

The gene calls are TRBV7-9 and TRBJ1-2, with D unresolved. The V gene lost 4 bases and the J gene lost 0 bases, with 9 bases spanning the gap. Germline CDR1 is SEHNR and CDR2 is FQNEAQ (reference sequence). The CDR3 is made up of 14 amino acids. This CDR3 is CASSYVTANYGYTF. The CDR3 DNA reads TGTGCCAGCAGCTATGTCACCGCTAACTATGGCTACACCTTC.

The rearrangement uses TRBV10-3 and TRBJ1-1; D remains unclear. Trimming took 6 bases from V and 1 from J, leaving 9 bases between them. The CDR3 is made up of 13 amino acids. The V gene's germline CDR1 is ENHRY and CDR2 SYGVKD. As DNA, the CDR3 is TGTGCCATCAGGGGAAAAGGGAACACTGAAGCTTTCTTT. Translating gives CAIRGKGNTEAFF.

This chain's CDR3 is CASSFGLADEQYF. The CDR3 nucleotides read TGTGCCAGCAGCTTTGGACTAGCGGACGAGCAGTACTTC. This sequence joins TRBV5-4 and TRBJ2-7; 10 nucleotides agree with TRBD2. Germline trimming cut 2 bases from V and 5 bases from J; bases unmatched to any gene: 1. In germline, CDR1 is SGHNT, CDR2 YYREEE (reference sequence). The CDR3 totals 13 residues.

The rearrangement joins TRBV5-1 to TRBJ1-2; the D is unclear. The CDR3 extends over 14 amino acids. Trimming took off 0 bases at V and 0 bases at J, with 6 bases between the two ends. Germline CDR1 SGHRS, CDR2 YFSETQ. CDR3 DNA sequence: TGCGCCAGCAGCTTGGGCAGTGCTAACTATGGCTACACCTTC. This encodes CASSLGSANYGYTF.

The CDR3 nucleotides are TGTGCCAGCAGCCCGACTAGCGGGGGCCCCAATGAGCAGTTCTTC. Encoded protein: CASSPTSGGPNEQFF. V usage is TRBV7-2 and J usage is TRBJ2-1; 12 bases map to TRBD2. The V and J ends lost 5 bases and 6 bases, in that order; junction bases with no gene match: 5. CDR1 and CDR2 (germline): SGHTA, FQGNSA. This CDR3 comprises 15 residues. Filled out from reference TRBV7-2 and TRBJ2-1, the complete variable domain reads GAGVSQSPSNKVTEKGKDVELRCDPISGHTALYWYRQSLGQGLEFLIYFQGNSAPDKSGLPSDRFSAERTGGSVSTLTIQRTQQEDSAVYLCASSPTSGGPNEQFFGPGTRLTVL.

The CDR3 DNA reads as TGCAGCGTTGAAGAGGTTTACAGGGGATATGGCTACACCTTC. Its protein is CSVEEVYRGYGYTF. The chain employs TRBV29-1 and TRBJ1-2; 7 bases match TRBD1. Germline CDR1 is SQVTM and CDR2 is ANQGSEA. The CDR3 runs 14 residues. Trimming at V came to 0 bases and at J to 5 bases, leaving 6 bases not matched to a gene.

The genes are TRBV7-9 and TRBJ1-1; D not resolved. V was trimmed by 6 bases and J by 5 bases, leaving 16 bases between them. The V gene's germline CDR1 is SEHNR and CDR2 FQNEAQ (reference sequence). CDR3 length: 14 residues. In DNA form, the CDR3 reads TGTGCCAGCAGGTTTAGATCGGAAGGAACTGAAGCTTTCTTT. Its translation: CASRFRSEGTEAFF.

This clone was seen a single time. The chain joins TRBV6-1 to TRBJ2-5, with 13 bases fitting TRBD2. Gene TRBJ2-7 matches the end of the DNA better, so the J call may be wrong. The germline CDR1 and CDR2 sequences are MNHNS and SASEGT. The length of the CDR3 is 13 residues. CDR3 sequence (DNA): TGTGCCAGCGGACTAGCGGGAGCCTACGAGCAGTACTTC. Translation: CASGLAGAYEQYF.

The CDR3 DNA follows: TGTGCCAGCAGCTTTCAAGCGGGATACGAGCAGTTCTTC. Translated: CASSFQAGYEQFF. This chain links TRBV7-2 with TRBJ2-1, with TRBD2 identical over 7 bases. This CDR3 region has 13 residues. The germline V gene encodes CDR1 SGHTA and CDR2 FQGNSA. V trimming: 3 bases; J trimming: 10 bases; junction bases outside the gene matches: 6.